This T cell receptor (beta chain) was identified in a study of response to subunit inactivated influenza vaccine. Broader study findings: The authors proposed limited new T cell recruitment per seasonal influenza vaccination.

From the RT-PCR reads, TCRdb called clonotypes with MiXCR, one entry per CDR3 protein. The data show roughly 190,000 distinct CDR3 sequences, approximately 15% seen once. The CDR3 covers 16 residues. The V end lost 1 base, the J end lost 4 bases, and 15 bases lay between the germline ends. This clonotype occurred many times. Its antigen is unknown. The gene calls are TRBV12-3 or TRBV12-4 and TRBJ2-3; D is ambiguous. The material was CD8+ T cells sorted from PBMCs, obtained about 5 days after vaccination. The TCR sequence derives from a man aged 50-60 years who received an inactivated influenza vaccine. CDR3 loop: CASSLDGSRVADTQYF. CDR3 coding DNA: TGTGCCAGCAGTTTAGATGGTTCGCGAGTAGCAGATACGCAGTATTTT.